This passage covers 3 T cell receptor beta chains from one sample sequenced in a study of memory CD4+ T cells and cytomegalovirus serostatus. The repertoire was sequenced with immunoSEQ multiplex PCR; TCRdb's copy has only in-frame clones and lacks some. The table lists about 61,000 clones, around 81% of them singletons. The sort gate was single viable CD3+CD4+CD8-CD45RO+ cells for memory CD4+ T cells. The sample taken for sequencing was memory CD4+ T cells from blood. Source of these receptors: an adult in good health and CMV-seronegative. Some clones in this sample may be carry-over from other donors' samples.

The chain couples TRBV30 to TRBJ2-7; no firm D call. V gave up 4 bases and J gave up 5 bases, with 18 bases separating them. This CDR3 comprises 14 residues. The germline gives CDR1 GTSNPN, CDR2 SVGIG (reference sequence). CDR3 bases: TGTGCCTGGAACAAAAATGGACCGTACCACGAGCAGTACTTC. Protein sequence: CAWNKNGPYHEQYF.

This chain links TRBV19 with TRBJ1-5; weak D call: TRBD1 (6 bases). The CDR3 consists of 17 residues. Germline loops: CDR1 LNHDA, CDR2 SQIVND (reference sequence). The ends were cut back, 8 bases at V and 0 bases at J, with 20 bases in the middle. The CDR3 here is CASSQGWSPSSNQPQHF. Here the CDR3 DNA reads TGTGCCAGTTCACAGGGATGGTCCCCCTCTAGCAATCAGCCCCAGCATTTT.

This rearrangement joins TRBV5-4 to TRBJ2-1; 13 bases map to TRBD2. V gave up 4 bases and J gave up 4 bases; unmatched junction bases: 2. The CDR3 is 15 amino acids. Germline-derived CDR1 and CDR2 are SGHNT and YYREEE (reference sequence). The CDR3: CASSKTSGGYNEQFF. The CDR3 DNA is TGTGCCAGCAGCAAGACTAGCGGGGGGTACAATGAGCAGTTCTTC. Full variable domain (rest looked up from reference TRBV5-4 and TRBJ2-1): ETGVTQSPTHLIKTRGQQVTLRCSSQSGHNTVSWYQQALGQGPQFIFQYYREEENGRGNFPPRFSGLQFPNYSSELNVNALELDDSALYLCASSKTSGGYNEQFFGPGTRLTVL.